The rows below give T cell receptor beta chains drawn from one sample of a study of blood T cell repertoires in COVID-19. Assay: immunoSEQ multiplex PCR; the TCRdb copy retains only in-frame clones and omits some. The data contain 95,000 to 150,000 clones, roughly 87% of them singletons. The sample comprised peripheral blood. The origin of the receptors is a man older than 75 with active or convalescent COVID-19. Each CDR3 is given with its conserved first and last residue. The D gene is left open where the match is weak. A row's size may be missing; if present it is once, few, many or a size class.

j_call clone_size d_call v_call cdr3_aa cdr3_nt
TRBJ1-4 . TRBD1 TRBV6-5 CASSRTGGTNEKLFF TGTGCCAGCAGTCGAACAGGGGGGACTAATGAAAAACTGTTTTTT
TRBJ2-3 few TRBD2 TRBV10-3 CAIRSGSEADTQYF TGTGCCATCAGGAGCGGGAGTGAGGCAGATACGCAGTATTTT
TRBJ2-1 . . TRBV5-6 CASSLARLQFF TGTGCCAGCAGCTTGGCCAGGCTACAGTTCTTC
TRBJ2-7 . . TRBV11-2 CASSPPGYEQYF TGTGCCAGCAGCCCTCCGGGGTACGAGCAGTACTTC
TRBJ1-2 . . TRBV11-1 CASKEGPNYGYTF TGTGCCAGCAAGGAGGGACCTAACTATGGCTACACCTTC
TRBJ2-4 . TRBD1 TRBV28 CASSFLGTGGDIQYF TGTGCCAGCAGTTTTTTGGGAACAGGGGGTGACATTCAGTACTTC
TRBJ2-7 . . TRBV29-1 CSVVQDSYYEQYF TGCAGCGTTGTACAGGACAGTTACTACGAGCAGTACTTC
TRBJ1-1 . . TRBV29-1 CSAGPDTSNTEAFF TGCAGCGCTGGCCCGGACACAAGCAACACTGAAGCTTTCTTT
TRBJ2-3 . TRBD2 TRBV27 CASSLRAASGTPDTQYF TGTGCCAGCAGTTTACGTGCGGCTAGCGGGACCCCAGATACGCAGTATTTT
TRBJ1-2 . . TRBV4-2 CASSQDWGRGDYGYTF TGTGCCAGCAGCCAAGATTGGGGCAGGGGTGATTATGGCTACACCTTC
TRBJ2-5 . . TRBV27 CASRDRQETQYF TGTGCCAGCAGGGACAGACAAGAGACCCAGTACTTC
TRBJ1-1 . . TRBV5-5 CASSLEVGGSTEAFF TGTGCCAGCAGCTTGGAAGTAGGAGGGAGCACTGAAGCTTTCTTT
TRBJ1-1 . TRBD1 TRBV29-1 CSGDRTEAFF TGCAGCGGGGACAGGACTGAAGCTTTCTTT
TRBJ2-5 . TRBD1 TRBV13 CASSPGRGQETQYF TGTGCCAGCAGCCCTGGCAGGGGGCAAGAGACCCAGTACTTC
TRBJ2-2 . . TRBV19 CASIPRQGGAGELFF TGTGCCAGTATTCCACGACAGGGAGGCGCCGGGGAGCTGTTTTTT
TRBJ2-2 once . TRBV24-1 CATSRGTGELFF TGTGCCACCAGTAGGGGGACCGGGGAGCTGTTTTTT
TRBJ2-7 . . TRBV28 CASRQTGGGNQQYF TGTGCCAGCAGACAAACGGGTGGAGGGAACCAGCAGTACTTC
TRBJ1-2 . . TRBV5-6 CASSRGEGYGYTF TGTGCCAGCTCCCGGGGAGAGGGTTATGGCTACACCTTC
TRBJ2-1 once TRBD2 TRBV19 CASSMGTSGRNEQFF TGTGCCAGTAGTATGGGGACTAGCGGGAGAAATGAGCAGTTCTTC
TRBJ1-1 . TRBD1 TRBV10-3 CAIAGTGGRTEAFF TGTGCCATTGCCGGGACAGGGGGGCGAACTGAAGCTTTCTTT
TRBJ2-7 . . TRBV18 CASSPIRNYEQYF TGTGCCAGCTCACCAATCAGGAACTACGAGCAGTACTTC
TRBJ2-5 . TRBD2 TRBV28 CASSPTSGRAILQETQYF TGTGCCAGCAGCCCGACTAGCGGGAGGGCCATCCTTCAAGAGACCCAGTACTTC
TRBJ2-3 . TRBD2 TRBV23-1 CASSQGQAHRTSGRGGRTDTQYF TGCGCCAGCAGTCAAGGACAGGCTCACCGGACTAGCGGGAGAGGAGGGAGAACAGATACGCAGTATTTT
TRBJ1-5 once . TRBV5-1 CASSLSPDQPQHF TGCGCCAGCAGCTTGAGCCCTGATCAGCCCCAGCATTTT
TRBJ2-1 many . TRBV4-1 CASRTGDEQFF TGCGCCAGCAGGACCGGGGATGAGCAGTTCTTC
TRBJ1-1 . . TRBV19 CASTRAGEAFF TGTGCCAGTACCCGGGCGGGTGAAGCTTTCTTT